These 8 T cell receptor beta chains were all obtained from the same sample, sequenced in a study of shared clonotypes between healthy human individuals (TCRdb year 2020). Library generation was performed with the immunoSEQ multiplex PCR assay. The clones in this table, taken by TCRdb from immuneACCESS, are in-frame only. Not every clone is retained; where verified, under half of the shortfall comes from an unresolved V gene, and the cause of the rest is unknown. For this sample there are over a million clones; roughly 96% appear just once. Jointly, the top ten make up roughly 1.2% of the sample. The sample was naive CD4+ T cells sorted from blood. The cell subset or site label of this sample denotes: CD45RA+ positively selected. The receptor source for this set is a man aged 30 to 39 in good health.

V usage is TRBV7-8 and J usage is TRBJ2-7; 15 nucleotides align to TRBD2. In germline, CDR1 is SGHVS, CDR2 FQNEAQ. V gave up 5 bases and J gave up 3 bases; unmatched junction bases: 5. The CDR3 contains 16 residues. For the CDR3, the DNA is TGTGCCAGCAGCCGGACTAGCGGGGGGGGATACTACGAGCAGTACTTC. Protein product: CASSRTSGGGYYEQYF.

V and J are TRBV15 and TRBJ2-3; D is ambiguous. The CDR3 is 12 residues long. Trimming removed 2 bases at V and 5 bases at J, with 5 bases between. Germline V gene sequence: CDR1 LNHNV, CDR2 YYDKDF (reference sequence). CDR3 in DNA: TGTGCCACCAGCAGATGGGAAGATACGCAGTATTTT. It is translated as CATSRWEDTQYF.

The chain joins TRBV5-4 to TRBJ2-3, with D perhaps TRBD2 (7 bases). The length of the CDR3 is 14 residues. V lost 1 base to trimming and J lost 5 bases, with 11 bases between them. Germline V lookup: CDR1 SGHNT, CDR2 YYREEE (reference sequence). CDR3 nucleotides: TGTGCCAGCAGCTTGACTAGGGGGGGAGATACGCAGTATTTT. Amino acids: CASSLTRGGDTQYF. Full variable domain (outside the CDR3, taken from reference TRBV5-4 and TRBJ2-3): ETGVTQSPTHLIKTRGQQVTLRCSSQSGHNTVSWYQQALGQGPQFIFQYYREEENGRGNFPPRFSGLQFPNYSSELNVNALELDDSALYLCASSLTRGGDTQYFGPGTRLTVL.

This clone was seen a single time. This chain links TRBV5-6 with TRBJ2-1, with D unclear. The germline V gene has CDR1 SGHDT and CDR2 YYEEEE. V shed 0 bases and J shed 1 base, with 11 bases lying between them. This CDR3 is built from 16 residues. CDR3 sequence reads: CASSLVGPGSYNEQFF. DNA for the CDR3: TGTGCCAGCAGCTTGGTGGGCCCCGGGTCCTACAATGAGCAGTTCTTC.

The rearrangement uses TRBV29-1 and TRBJ2-3, with a tentative D call TRBD2 (6 bases). The V and J ends lost 7 bases and 11 bases respectively, with 25 bases between them. CDR3 length equals 14 residues. Germline V lookup: CDR1 SQVTM, CDR2 ANQGSEA. The CDR3 region has the DNA TGCAGCGGTAAATTAGCGGAAGGGGCCATAAAGCAGTATTTT. This translates into CSGKLAEGAIKQYF.

On this clone itself: Distinct nucleotide sequences in the sample also encode this CDR3. This rearrangement joins TRBV5-1 to TRBJ2-3; 8 positions agree with TRBD2. V lost 1 base to trimming and J lost 3 bases; unmatched junction nucleotides: 1. Germline V CDR1 and CDR2: SGHRS, YFSETQ. The CDR3 length is 14 residues. The CDR3 protein is CASSLTSGTDTQYF. CDR3 sequence (DNA): TGCGCCAGCAGCTTGACTAGCGGAACAGATACGCAGTATTTT.

Only one count was recorded for this clone. The gene calls are TRBV4-3 and TRBJ1-4, with D unclear. Per the germline V gene, CDR1 is LGHNA and CDR2 is YSLEER. V lost 1 base to trimming and J lost 7 bases, with 13 bases between them. CDR3 length: 15 residues. CDR3 in DNA: TGCGCCAGCAGCCAAGCCTTAGGTCAGGCTGAAAAACTGTTTTTT. Its translation: CASSQALGQAEKLFF.

The rearrangement joins TRBV9 to TRBJ2-1, with 8 bases fitting TRBD2. J gave up 4 bases and V 0 bases, and 3 bases lay outside the gene matches. The CDR3 runs 15 residues. Germline V CDR1 and CDR2: SGDLS, YYNGEE. Written as DNA, the CDR3 is TGTGCCAGCAGCGTAGATCTAGCGGGTTACAATGAGCAGTTCTTC. It encodes CASSVDLAGYNEQFF. Supplemented by reference TRBV9 and TRBJ2-1, the full variable domain reads DSGVTQTPKHLITATGQRVTLRCSPRSGDLSVYWYQQSLDQGLQFLIQYYNGEERAKGNILERFSAQQFPDLHSELNLSSLELGDSALYFCASSVDLAGYNEQFFGPGTRLTVL.